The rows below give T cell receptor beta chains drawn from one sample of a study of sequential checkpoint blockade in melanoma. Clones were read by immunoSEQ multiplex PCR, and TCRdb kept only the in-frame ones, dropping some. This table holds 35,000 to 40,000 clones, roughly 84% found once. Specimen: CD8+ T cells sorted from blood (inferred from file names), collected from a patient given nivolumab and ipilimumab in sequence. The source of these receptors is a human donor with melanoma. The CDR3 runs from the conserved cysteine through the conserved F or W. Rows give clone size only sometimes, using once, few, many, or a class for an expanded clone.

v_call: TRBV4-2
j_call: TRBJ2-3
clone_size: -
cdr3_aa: CASSQDFTGEDTQYF

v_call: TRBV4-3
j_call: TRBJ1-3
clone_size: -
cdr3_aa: CASSQDLSQGQGNTIYF

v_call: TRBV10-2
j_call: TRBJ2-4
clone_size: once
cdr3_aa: CASMSVAGDNIQYF

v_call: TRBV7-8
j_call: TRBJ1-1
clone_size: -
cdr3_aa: CASSRPTGSMNTEAFF

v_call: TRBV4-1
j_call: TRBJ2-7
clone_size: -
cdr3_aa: CASSQVTPSREQYF

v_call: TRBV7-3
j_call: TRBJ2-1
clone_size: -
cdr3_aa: CASSLNPGLAGAQIDNEQFF

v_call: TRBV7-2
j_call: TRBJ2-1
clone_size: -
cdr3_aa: CASSPPAGHNEQFF

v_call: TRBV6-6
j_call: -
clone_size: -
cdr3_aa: CATSRDYEQYF

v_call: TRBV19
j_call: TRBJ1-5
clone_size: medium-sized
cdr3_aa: CASSWDSRDQPQHF

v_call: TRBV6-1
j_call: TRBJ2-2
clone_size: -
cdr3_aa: CASSVQGNTGELFF

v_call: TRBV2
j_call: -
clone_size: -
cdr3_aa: CASTEGLAGLYEQYF

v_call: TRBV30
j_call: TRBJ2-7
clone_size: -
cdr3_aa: CAWSTGNSYEQYF

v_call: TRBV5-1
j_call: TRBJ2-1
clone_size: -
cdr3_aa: CASSLGSREGGYNEQFF

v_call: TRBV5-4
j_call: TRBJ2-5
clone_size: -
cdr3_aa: CASSLATSGRAAQETQYF

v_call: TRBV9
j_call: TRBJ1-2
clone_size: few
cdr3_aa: CASSVRTGGVNYGYTF

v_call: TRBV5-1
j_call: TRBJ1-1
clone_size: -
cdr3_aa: CASSLFRNTEAFF

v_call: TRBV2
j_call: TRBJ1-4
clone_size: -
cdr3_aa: CASSDQGRVNEKLFF

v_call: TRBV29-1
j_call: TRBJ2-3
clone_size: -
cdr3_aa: CSVQGGATDTQYF

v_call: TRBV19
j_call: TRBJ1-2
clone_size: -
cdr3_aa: CASATGVGYGYTF

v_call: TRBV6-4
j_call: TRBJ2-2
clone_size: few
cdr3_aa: CASSGAPGHNTGELFF

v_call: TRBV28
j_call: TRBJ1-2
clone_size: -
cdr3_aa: CASSQGTDYGYTF

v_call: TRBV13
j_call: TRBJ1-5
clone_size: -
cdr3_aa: CASSLGRGLNQPQHF

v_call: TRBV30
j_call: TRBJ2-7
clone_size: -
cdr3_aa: CAWSEGPGGSYEQYF

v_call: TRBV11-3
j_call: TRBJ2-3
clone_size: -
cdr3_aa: CASSLGATQYF

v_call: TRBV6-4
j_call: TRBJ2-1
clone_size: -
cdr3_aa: CASSVLPGDRGHGEQFF

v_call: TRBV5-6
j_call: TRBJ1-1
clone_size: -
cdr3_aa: CASSLVVLVDGNTEAFF

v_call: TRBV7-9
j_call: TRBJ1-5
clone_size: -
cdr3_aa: CASSFDRDHQPQHF

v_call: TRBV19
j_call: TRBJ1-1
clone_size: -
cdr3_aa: CASGSGSEAFF

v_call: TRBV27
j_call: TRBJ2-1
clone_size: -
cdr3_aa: CASSSPGQGYNEQFF